This is a list of T cell receptor beta chains from one sample in a study of shared clonotypes between healthy human individuals. The data were produced by immunoSEQ multiplex PCR, yet TCRdb's version contains in-frame clones alone and is incomplete. The sample consists of some 680,000 clones, more than 70% of them appearing once. Sequencing used memory CD4+ T cells sorted from blood. Receptors originate from a woman under 40 in good health. CDR3s leave out the opening cysteine and the closing phenylalanine or tryptophan. Each record gives: CDR3 protein, V gene, J gene, clone size. Clone size appears in some rows only: once, few, many, or a class for an expanded clone.

CDR3: SVERGLTDTQY; V: TRBV29-1; J: TRBJ2-3; size: NA
CDR3: ASRSGQRSYGYT; V: TRBV6-5; J: TRBJ1-2; size: NA
CDR3: SVMLAAGDLDTQY; V: TRBV29-1; J: TRBJ2-3; size: NA
CDR3: ASSSSWQGSSYEQY; V: TRBV6-5; J: TRBJ2-7; size: medium-sized
CDR3: ASSFDRENSPLH; V: TRBV5-4; J: TRBJ1-6; size: NA
CDR3: SVVGAGELF; V: TRBV29-1; J: TRBJ2-2; size: NA
CDR3: ASSSTSGRSTDTQY; V: TRBV28; J: TRBJ2-3; size: NA
CDR3: ASSYTPGSTNEKLF; V: TRBV6-5; J: TRBJ1-4; size: NA
CDR3: AWSSSLGPSGNTIY; V: TRBV30; J: TRBJ1-3; size: many
CDR3: ASGRTGRGYT; V: TRBV27; J: TRBJ1-2; size: NA
CDR3: ASSLATAGELF; V: TRBV7-7; J: TRBJ2-2; size: NA
CDR3: ASSGWGQEYGYT; V: TRBV27; J: TRBJ1-2; size: few
CDR3: ASSFLGNEQF; V: TRBV27; J: TRBJ2-1; size: once
CDR3: ASSIQTGLTEAF; V: TRBV14; J: TRBJ1-1; size: few
CDR3: ASRGQPSSYNEQF; V: TRBV2; J: TRBJ2-1; size: NA
CDR3: ASSQDLSTGWGSAYGYT; V: TRBV4-2; J: TRBJ1-2; size: many
CDR3: ASSDATGVYGYT; V: TRBV28; J: TRBJ1-2; size: NA
CDR3: SVVTGGLGYT; V: TRBV29-1; J: TRBJ1-2; size: few
CDR3: ASSGGSAYEQY; V: TRBV10-1; J: TRBJ2-7; size: few
CDR3: AWSSGAYEQY; V: TRBV30; J: TRBJ2-7; size: NA
CDR3: ASSPSTGTYEQY; V: TRBV19; J: TRBJ2-7; size: NA
CDR3: ASSLGGTSGEQTQY; V: TRBV7-3; J: TRBJ2-5; size: NA
CDR3: ASSLGQAGELF; V: TRBV28; J: TRBJ2-2; size: NA
CDR3: ASSRVNTEAF; V: TRBV7-9; J: TRBJ1-1; size: NA
CDR3: ASSKLRVNTEAF; V: TRBV27; J: TRBJ1-1; size: NA
CDR3: ASSYRGTYEQY; V: TRBV6-6; J: TRBJ2-7; size: NA
CDR3: ASSLIYEQY; V: TRBV28; J: TRBJ2-7; size: few
CDR3: SASVYNEQF; V: TRBV20-1; J: TRBJ2-1; size: NA
CDR3: ASSLETPSYNEQF; V: TRBV5-1; J: TRBJ2-1; size: NA
CDR3: ASSLYGLAGERAGELF; V: TRBV11-2; J: TRBJ2-2; size: NA
CDR3: ASSQYGTAYNEQF; V: TRBV4-1; J: TRBJ2-1; size: NA
CDR3: ASTPVRRYTTDTQY; V: TRBV28; J: TRBJ2-3; size: few
CDR3: ASSADSSYNEQF; V: TRBV5-1; J: TRBJ2-1; size: NA
CDR3: ASTPGGAYTEAF; V: TRBV28; J: TRBJ1-1; size: many
CDR3: ASSEAPPRTYEQY; V: TRBV6-1; J: TRBJ2-7; size: NA
CDR3: ASSLEGSSSYEQY; V: TRBV11-2; J: TRBJ2-7; size: NA
CDR3: ASSPTGGNTEAF; V: TRBV18; J: TRBJ1-1; size: NA
CDR3: ASSLTSGFYNEQF; V: TRBV5-4; J: TRBJ2-1; size: NA
CDR3: ASSLGGGPGETQY; V: TRBV5-4; J: TRBJ2-5; size: many
CDR3: ASSLQGQGFLYGYT; V: TRBV28; J: TRBJ1-2; size: few
CDR3: ASSSITGNYGYT; V: TRBV5-1; J: TRBJ1-2; size: NA
CDR3: ASSEGKGGSGNNEQF; V: TRBV7-9; J: TRBJ2-1; size: NA
CDR3: ASSEPGLAGYNEQF; V: TRBV6-1; J: TRBJ2-1; size: NA
CDR3: ASSSGQGTGGYT; V: TRBV28; J: TRBJ1-2; size: once
CDR3: ASSMLGTDTQY; V: TRBV19; J: TRBJ2-3; size: NA
CDR3: ASSIGLAAGELF; V: TRBV7-3; J: TRBJ2-2; size: NA
CDR3: ASSFPLHTGELF; V: TRBV7-8; J: TRBJ2-2; size: NA
CDR3: ASSYTGTTVSQQY; V: TRBV5-1; J: TRBJ2-7; size: NA
CDR3: ASSQGLSTDTQY; V: TRBV7-2; J: TRBJ2-3; size: NA
CDR3: ASSLGTVSTDTQY; V: TRBV11-2; J: TRBJ2-3; size: few
CDR3: ASSVGGSNTGELF; V: TRBV7-9; J: TRBJ2-2; size: NA
CDR3: ASSESGHEQY; V: TRBV25-1; J: TRBJ2-7; size: NA
CDR3: AWRGPPGTEAF; V: TRBV30; J: TRBJ1-1; size: NA
CDR3: ASSRGQRGYEQY; V: TRBV28; J: TRBJ2-7; size: NA